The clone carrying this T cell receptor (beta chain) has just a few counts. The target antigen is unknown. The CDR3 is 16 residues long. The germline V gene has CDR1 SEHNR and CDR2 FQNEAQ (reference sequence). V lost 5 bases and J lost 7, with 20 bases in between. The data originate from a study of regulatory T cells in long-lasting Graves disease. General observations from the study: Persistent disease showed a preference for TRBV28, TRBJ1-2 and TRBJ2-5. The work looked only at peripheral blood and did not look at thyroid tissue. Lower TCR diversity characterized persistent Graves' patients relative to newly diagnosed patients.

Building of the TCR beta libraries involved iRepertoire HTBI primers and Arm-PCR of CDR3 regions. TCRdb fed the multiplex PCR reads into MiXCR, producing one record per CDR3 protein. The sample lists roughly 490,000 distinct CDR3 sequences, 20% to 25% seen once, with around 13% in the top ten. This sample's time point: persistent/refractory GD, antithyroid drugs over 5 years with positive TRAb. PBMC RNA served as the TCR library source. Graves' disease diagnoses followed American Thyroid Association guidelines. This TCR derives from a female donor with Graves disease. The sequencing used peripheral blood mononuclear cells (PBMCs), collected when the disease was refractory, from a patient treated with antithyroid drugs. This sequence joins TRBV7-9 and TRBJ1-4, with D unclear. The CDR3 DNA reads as TGTGCCAGCAGCGATGAGGAGGGCAGGTGGAGTGAAAAACTGTTTTTT. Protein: CASSDEEGRWSEKLFF.